Listed below are T cell receptor beta chains from one sample, sequenced in a study of regulatory T cells in long-lasting Graves disease. TCRdb re-derived calls from the multiplex PCR reads in MiXCR, one entry per CDR3 protein. The table includes a few hundred thousand distinct CDR3 sequences, approximately 15% detected once. These data are also associated with another study on T cells in Graves' hyperthyroidism and ophthalmopathy.

The input for sequencing was peripheral blood mononuclear cells (PBMCs), taken at new diagnosis, from a patient treated with antithyroid drugs. These receptors were collected from a man aged 40-49 years with Graves disease. The CDR3 runs from the conserved cysteine through the conserved F or W. Each record gives: D gene, J gene, clone size, V gene, CDR3 DNA, CDR3 protein. The D gene is left open where the match is weak. The size of a clone is reported for some rows only, either as once, few or many, or as a class for expanded clones.

TRBD1,TRBJ1-2,few,TRBV20-1,TGCAGTGCTAGACAGGACAGGGGGGTGTATGGCTACACCTTC,CSARQDRGVYGYTF
-,TRBJ1-5,few,TRBV6-2/TRBV6-3,TGTGCCAGCACGCGGGATGGCAATCAGCCCCAGCATTTT,CASTRDGNQPQHF
-,TRBJ2-5,many,TRBV12-3/TRBV12-4,TGTGCCAGCAGTTTCACGGGCAGTCAAGAGACCCAGTACTTC,CASSFTGSQETQYF
-,TRBJ2-3,few,TRBV27,TGTGCCAGCAGTTTACCCCTACCCGGGGGCACAGATACGCAGTATTTT,CASSLPLPGGTDTQYF
-,TRBJ2-3,many,TRBV3-1,TGTGCCAGCAGCCAACTCGGGGGTCGGACAGATACGCAGTATTTT,CASSQLGGRTDTQYF
TRBD2,TRBJ2-1,-,TRBV11-2,TGTGCCAGCAGCTTAGTAACTAGCGGGGGGGCCGGTGAGCAGTTCTTC,CASSLVTSGGAGEQFF
TRBD2,TRBJ2-2,-,TRBV7-2,TGTGCCAGCAGCCAGGGACTAGCGGGATCCACCGGGGAGCTGTTTTTT,CASSQGLAGSTGELFF
-,TRBJ2-6,-,TRBV19,TGTGCCAGTAGTATAGAGGCCTCACAAACTGGGGCCAACGTCCTGACTTTC,CASSIEASQTGANVLTF
-,TRBJ1-1,-,TRBV29-1,TGCAGCGGACTCGTTCTGGGGCGCGGAACTGAAGCTTTCTTT,CSGLVLGRGTEAFF
TRBD2,TRBJ2-5,-,TRBV11-3,TGTGCCAGCGCTAGCGGGGGGGACCAAGAGACCCAGTACTTC,CASASGGDQETQYF
TRBD1,TRBJ2-1,many,TRBV5-1,TGCGCCAGCAGCCTAGAGGACAGGTACAATGAGCAGTTCTTC,CASSLEDRYNEQFF
-,TRBJ2-3,many,TRBV28,TGTGCCAGCAGTTTATTCCGATGGAATACGCAGTATTTT,CASSLFRWNTQYF
TRBD2,TRBJ2-3,many,TRBV28,TGTGCCAGCAGTACGGGGGGGGAGGGCCTCGAGGATACGCAGTATTTT,CASSTGGEGLEDTQYF
TRBD1,TRBJ2-3,many,TRBV20-1,TGCAGTGCATTACCCCGGCGACAGGGCCCTAGCACAGATACGCAGTATTTT,CSALPRRQGPSTDTQYF
-,TRBJ2-7,many,TRBV5-1,TGCGCCAGCAGCTTGCAGGGTAACTACGAGCAGTACTTC,CASSLQGNYEQYF
-,TRBJ1-4,few,TRBV28,TGTGCCAGCAGTTCTCCAACCGACAGACCAACTAATGAAAAACTGTTTTTT,CASSSPTDRPTNEKLFF
TRBD2,TRBJ2-1,many,TRBV9,TGTGCCAGCAGTGGGACTAGCGGGGGGGCACGCGATGAGCAGTTCTTC,CASSGTSGGARDEQFF
-,TRBJ1-4,few,TRBV14,TGTGCCAGCAGCCAGCAGAGGGGGGATGAAAAACTGTTTTTT,CASSQQRGDEKLFF
TRBD1,TRBJ1-4,many,TRBV28,TGTGCCAGCTCCAGGGGGAGGGAAAAACTGTTTTTT,CASSRGREKLFF
-,TRBJ2-2,many,TRBV24-1,TGTGCCACCAGTGACCATACCGGCCCCGGGGAGCTGTTTTTT,CATSDHTGPGELFF
-,TRBJ2-3,many,TRBV9,TGTGCCAGCAGCGTAGCCGGGGGTTCGGATACGCAGTATTTT,CASSVAGGSDTQYF
-,TRBJ1-2,few,TRBV12-5,TGTGCTAGTGGTTTGGGGAGCGTAAACTATGGCTACACCTTC,CASGLGSVNYGYTF
-,TRBJ2-3,few,TRBV6-5,TGTGCCAGCAGTTACCTACAACAACTCACAGATACGCAGTATTTT,CASSYLQQLTDTQYF
-,TRBJ2-7,many,TRBV28,TGTGCCAGCAGGGAAGGGGACGACGAGCAGTACTTC,CASREGDDEQYF
-,TRBJ2-7,many,TRBV18,TGTGCCAGCTCAGGCGACAGGTCCTATGCCTACGAGCAGTACTTC,CASSGDRSYAYEQYF
TRBD1,TRBJ1-1,many,TRBV29-1,TGCAGCGTCGGGACAGGGGGCTTGTACACTGAAGCTTTCTTT,CSVGTGGLYTEAFF
TRBD1,TRBJ1-5,few,TRBV27,TGTGCCAGCAGAGGGCAGGGGGCGTATCAGCCCCAGCATTTT,CASRGQGAYQPQHF
-,TRBJ1-2,few,TRBV4-1,TGCGCCAGCAGCCGTTCGGGTGTCGGTGGCTACACCTTC,CASSRSGVGGYTF
-,TRBJ2-1,many,TRBV30,TGTGCCTGGAGTGTACTTAAGGGTCTATACAATGAGCAGTTCTTC,CAWSVLKGLYNEQFF
-,TRBJ2-1,-,TRBV18,TGTGCCAGCTCATGGGCGGGACAAAAACTCAATGAGCAGTTCTTC,CASSWAGQKLNEQFF
-,TRBJ1-2,few,TRBV7-9,TGTGCCAGCAGGAAGGATGTCTATGGCTACACCTTC,CASRKDVYGYTF
-,TRBJ2-3,-,TRBV7-2,TGTGCCAGCAGCTCAGCGGGTGGAAGCACAGATACGCAGTATTTT,CASSSAGGSTDTQYF
-,TRBJ1-1,many,TRBV6-5,TGTGCCAGCAGTTACTGGAGAGCCACTGAAGCTTTCTTT,CASSYWRATEAFF
TRBD1,TRBJ1-5,many,TRBV28,TGTGCCAGCAGTCCGGCGACAGGGGCTAGCAATCAGCCCCAGCATTTT,CASSPATGASNQPQHF
-,TRBJ1-1,many,TRBV12-3/TRBV12-4,TGTGCCAGCAGTTTTTCAGGACAGAACACTGAAGCTTTCTTT,CASSFSGQNTEAFF
-,TRBJ2-7,-,TRBV7-9,TGTGCCAGCAGCTTAGCTCGTTCCTACGAGCAGTACTTC,CASSLARSYEQYF
TRBD2,TRBJ2-3,-,TRBV9,TGTGCCAGCAGCGTAGCCCCTGTCTGGGGACTAGCGGGGAACACGCAGTATTTT,CASSVAPVWGLAGNTQYF
TRBD1,TRBJ2-1,many,TRBV12-3/TRBV12-4,TGTGCCAGCGGACAGGATCGCTACAATGAGCAGTTCTTC,CASGQDRYNEQFF
-,TRBJ1-1,many,TRBV19,TGTGCCAGTAGTGTCACGGTGAGAAACGTGAACACTGAAGCTTTCTTT,CASSVTVRNVNTEAFF
-,TRBJ2-1,-,TRBV7-3,TGTGCCAGCAGCTCGGGACCGATCTCCTACAATGAGCAGTTCTTC,CASSSGPISYNEQFF
TRBD1,TRBJ1-4,many,TRBV2,TGTGCCAACCGACAGGGTTGGGGCGATAATGAAAAACTGTTTTTT,CANRQGWGDNEKLFF
TRBD1,TRBJ2-7,many,TRBV20-1,TGCAGTGCCCCGGGACAGGGAGTCTACGAGCAGTACTTC,CSAPGQGVYEQYF
-,TRBJ2-1,-,TRBV6-1,TGTGCCAGCAGTCCCCCCGAAGCGTGGAATGAGCAGTTCTTC,CASSPPEAWNEQFF
-,TRBJ1-5,many,TRBV28,TGTGCCAGCAGTGACAGTCCGGGGGCGTGGGTGTCTCAGCCCCAGCATTTT,CASSDSPGAWVSQPQHF
TRBD1,TRBJ1-1,-,TRBV2,TGTGCCAGCAGTGAAAGGACAGGGAACACTGAAGCTTTCTTT,CASSERTGNTEAFF
-,TRBJ2-5,many,TRBV5-1,TGCGCCAGCACCGTCCGGGCAACACAAGAGACCCAGTACTTC,CASTVRATQETQYF
TRBD1,TRBJ1-1,many,TRBV28,TGTGCCAGCAGTACGACAGGGGGAAGTAGTCTTGAAGCTTTCTTT,CASSTTGGSSLEAFF
TRBD1,TRBJ2-1,many,TRBV7-3,TGTGCCAGCAGCCTTCTCGGACAGGGGGCTAGGGATGAGCAGTTCTTC,CASSLLGQGARDEQFF
TRBD2,TRBJ2-3,once,TRBV7-2,TGTGCCAGCAGCTTCAGACTAGCGGGGGGGCCGCGGTTCCCAGATACGCAGTATTTT,CASSFRLAGGPRFPDTQYF
TRBD1,TRBJ2-7,many,TRBV29-1,TGCAGCGTGGAAGGACAGGGGGTTTTCGAGCAGTACTTC,CSVEGQGVFEQYF
-,TRBJ1-5,few,TRBV12-5,TGTGCTAGTGGTTTGGGTCACACTCCACAGCATTTT,CASGLGHTPQHF
-,TRBJ2-5,few,TRBV5-1,TGCGCCAGCAGCTTGGCGTGGGGGGCGGGGGTACAAGAGACCCAGTACTTC,CASSLAWGAGVQETQYF
TRBD1,TRBJ2-3,-,TRBV5-4,TGTGCCAGCAGCTTATTTGCCGGGACAGGGGGAGATACGCAGTATTTT,CASSLFAGTGGDTQYF
TRBD2,TRBJ2-3,many,TRBV11-3,TGTGCCAGCAGCTGGACTAGCGGGGGGGGCACAGATACGCAGTATTTT,CASSWTSGGGTDTQYF
-,TRBJ2-2,many,TRBV11-1,TGTGCCAGCAGCTTACTGAGGGCGAGCACCGGGGAGCTGTTTTTT,CASSLLRASTGELFF
-,TRBJ1-2,-,TRBV3-1,TGTGCCAGCAGCCAAGATCAGGACCGCTTTTTTTATGACTACACCTTC,CASSQDQDRFFYDYTF
-,TRBJ1-5,-,TRBV5-8,TGTGCCAGCAGCTCGAGACTGAGTAGAAGCAATCAGCCCCAGCATTTT,CASSSRLSRSNQPQHF
-,TRBJ2-7,many,TRBV11-2,TGTGCCAGCAGCTCAACCCCGACACCAACGGGGGAGCAGTACTTC,CASSSTPTPTGEQYF
-,TRBJ1-5,few,TRBV6-2/TRBV6-3,TGTGCCAGCAACTTAGACGCTAGCAATCAGCCCCAGCATTTT,CASNLDASNQPQHF
TRBD2,TRBJ2-7,-,TRBV27,TGTGCCAGCAGTTCGCGACTAGCTTACGAGCAGTACTTC,CASSSRLAYEQYF